These 21 T cell receptor beta chains were sequenced from one sample in a study of T cells in severe cutaneous drug reactions (dated by TCRdb to about 2019). The donors whose samples were sequenced had carbamazepine-induced Stevens-Johnson syndrome or toxic epidermal necrolysis (CBZ-SJS/TEN). Sequencing used an Illumina MiSeq. For both bulk and single-cell sequencing, libraries were prepared with the iRepertoire multiplex PCR system using TCR subtype-specific primers. With the reads reprocessed by TCRdb, a single entry stands for each CDR3 protein sequence and no DNA is reported. The data table for this sample lists approximately 6,900 distinct CDR3 sequences. The ten largest clones take up less than 40% of the sample. The material sequenced was cells from a skin blister. What the cell subset or site label conveys for this sample: unsorted cells from skin lesion blisters. The source is a human donor with toxic epidermal necrolysis, a severe cutaneous drug reaction.

The CDR3 loop is CSARGTIQETQYF. This chain connects TRBV20-1 to TRBJ2-5; TCRdb calls TRBD1, which cannot be checked without DNA. Germline values: CDR1 DFQATT, CDR2 SNEGSKA (reference sequence). CDR3 length equals 13 residues.

The chain combines TRBV6-6 with TRBJ2-7; TCRdb designates TRBD2, a call that cannot be tested without DNA. Germline V gene lookup returns CDR1 MNHNY and CDR2 SVGAGI (reference sequence). The CDR3 contains 12 residues. The CDR3 region is CASSYEGYEQYF.

This chain links TRBV20-1 with TRBJ2-1. Germline lookup yields CDR1 DFQATT and CDR2 SNEGSKA (reference sequence). The CDR3 runs to 15 residues. The CDR3 loop reads CSARDYESSYNEQFF.

The chain links TRBV4-2 to TRBJ2-1. The CDR3 has 13 residues. From germline, CDR1 is LGHNA and CDR2 YNFKEQ. CDR3: CASSPSPYDEQFF.

The rearrangement links TRBV27 to TRBJ1-1; TCRdb calls TRBD1, which cannot be checked without DNA. Germline CDR1 reads MNHEY; CDR2 reads SMNVEV (reference sequence). The CDR3 spans 14 residues. The CDR3 loop reads CASSPGHSNTEAFF.

V usage is TRBV27 and J usage is TRBJ2-3; checking the TCRdb D call of TRBD2 is not possible without DNA. The length of the CDR3 is 16 residues. Germline V gene lookup returns CDR1 MNHEY and CDR2 SMNVEV (reference sequence). CDR3 loop: CASSSRLAASTDTQYF.

This sequence joins TRBV13 and TRBJ1-1. The germline gives CDR1 PRHDT, CDR2 FYEKMQ (reference sequence). The CDR3 extends over 14 amino acids. Here the CDR3 reads CASSVYTVSTEAFF.

The V and J genes are TRBV6-1 and TRBJ2-7; TCRdb selects TRBD2, and the lack of DNA leaves this call unchecked. The germline V gene encodes CDR1 MNHNS and CDR2 SASEGT. The CDR3 contains 14 residues. The CDR3 protein is CASSPLAIAYEQYF.

The chain has TRBV6-6 and TRBJ2-2. The CDR3 is 15 residues long. Germline CDR1 and CDR2: MNHNY and SVGAGI (reference sequence). The CDR3 region is CASTTSGYGTGELFF.

CDR3 amino acids: CASSYRPSMGVNTEAFF. This sequence joins TRBV6-2 or TRBV6-3 and TRBJ1-1; there is no DNA to check the TCRdb D call of TRBD1. This CDR3 has 17 residues. Germline V gene lookup returns CDR1 MNHEY and CDR2 SVGEGT.

This sequence joins TRBV12-5 and TRBJ2-7; TCRdb gives TRBD1 as the D gene, but with no DNA this cannot be confirmed. The CDR3 loop spans 11 amino acids. The germline V gene has CDR1 LGHNT and CDR2 FRNRAP. CDR3: CASGFGREQYF. The full variable domain, with the rest looked up from reference TRBV12-5 and TRBJ2-7, is DARVTQTPRHKVTEMGQEVTMRCQPILGHNTVFWYRQTMMQGLELLAYFRNRAPLDDSGMPKDRFSAEMPDATLATLKIQPSEPRDSAVYFCASGFGREQYFGPGTRLTVT.

The rearrangement uses TRBV12-3 or TRBV12-4 and TRBJ2-1; TCRdb reports TRBD1, a call that lacks DNA to check it against. This CDR3 has 14 residues. This CDR3 is CASSLRTAAVEQFF.

The CDR3 loop is CASSLATGSGANVLTF. V is TRBV7-9 and J is TRBJ2-6; the D call of TRBD1 rests on TCRdb alone, since no DNA is present to check it. The CDR3 has 16 amino acids. Germline V gene sequence: CDR1 SEHNR, CDR2 FQNEAQ (reference sequence).

The chain uses TRBV20-1 and TRBJ1-5; TCRdb proposes TRBD1, but this gene call is untestable without DNA. This CDR3 comprises 13 residues. Germline V gives CDR1 DFQATT, CDR2 SNEGSKA (reference sequence). The CDR3 loop is CSAARGSNQPQHF.

The gene calls are TRBV2 and TRBJ1-1; the D gene TCRdb calls, TRBD1, cannot be checked with no DNA. Germline CDR1 reads SNHLY; CDR2 reads FYNNEI. The CDR3 has 14 residues. The CDR3 reads CASTLQGANTEAFF. The full variable domain, rest sourced from reference TRBV2 and TRBJ1-1, is EPEVTQTPSHQVTQMGQEVILRCVPISNHLYFYWYRQILGQKVEFLVSFYNNEISEKSEIFDDQFSVERPDGSNFTLKIRSTKLEDSAMYFCASTLQGANTEAFFGQGTRLTVV.

The rearrangement uses TRBV27 and TRBJ2-7; the TRBD1 assignment by TCRdb is unverifiable without DNA. CDR3 size: 12 residues. CDR1 is MNHEY and CDR2 is SMNVEV in the germline V gene (reference sequence). This chain's CDR3 is CASIGQSYEQYF.

Measured by frequency, this clonotype is large. The V and J genes are TRBV27 and TRBJ2-3. Germline-derived CDR1 and CDR2 are MNHEY and SMNVEV (reference sequence). This CDR3 contains 12 residues. The CDR3 loop reads CASSLGSDTQYF.

The chain is built from TRBV27 and TRBJ2-3. This CDR3 has 12 amino acids. Germline values: CDR1 MNHEY, CDR2 SMNVEV (reference sequence). CDR3 residues: CASSVTTDTQYF.

The CDR3 sequence is CASSQVGGQTDTQYF. The rearrangement joins TRBV4-1 to TRBJ2-3; TCRdb picks TRBD1, but there is no DNA to check that call. The CDR3 spans 15 residues. Germline CDR1 is MGHRA and CDR2 is YSYEKL.

The rearrangement uses TRBV19 and TRBJ2-3. CDR1 is LNHDA, CDR2 SQIVND, per germline (reference sequence). There are 13 residues in the CDR3. CDR3 protein: CASSLTGTDTQYF.

V usage is TRBV15 and J usage is TRBJ1-1. Germline values: CDR1 LNHNV, CDR2 YYDKDF (reference sequence). This CDR3 is built from 13 residues. CDR3 sequence: CATSSTLNTEAFF.